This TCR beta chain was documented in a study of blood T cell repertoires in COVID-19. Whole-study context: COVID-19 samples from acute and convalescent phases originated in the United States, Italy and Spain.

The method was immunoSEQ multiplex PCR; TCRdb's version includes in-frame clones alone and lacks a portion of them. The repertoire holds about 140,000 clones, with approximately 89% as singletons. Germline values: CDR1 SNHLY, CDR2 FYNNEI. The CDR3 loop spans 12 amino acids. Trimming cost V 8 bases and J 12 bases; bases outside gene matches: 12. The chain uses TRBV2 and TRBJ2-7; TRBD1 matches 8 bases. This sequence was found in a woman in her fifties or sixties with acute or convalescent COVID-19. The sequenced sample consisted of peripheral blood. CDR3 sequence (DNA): TGTGCCAGCGCGGGTGGATACACAGGGGGGTACTTC. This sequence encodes CASAGGYTGGYF.